The sequence of this T cell receptor (beta chain) was determined in a study of cytomegalovirus exposure and HLA in healthy donors. CDR1 SGHVS and CDR2 FNYEAQ come from the germline V gene. Between the trimmed V and J ends, which lost 4 bases and 1 base, there was a span of 19 bases. The CDR3 length is 17 residues. Separation from the roughly 670-subject first cohort characterized the 120-subject validation cohort, to which the donors belonged. The method was immunoSEQ multiplex PCR; TCRdb's version includes in-frame clones alone and lacks a portion of them. Of around 150,000 clones listed, around 89% are singletons. About this clone: As yet, its antigen is unknown.

Points from the study as a whole: Across donors, most TCRs were seen rarely, yet some public ones were widespread. According to the study, around 180 TCR beta chains were cytomegalovirus-associated.

The receptor was derived from a man between 18 and 35 years old in good health and CMV-seronegative. Sample: PBMCs. The chain employs TRBV7-6 and TRBJ1-1; D might be TRBD1 (6 bases). CDR3 nucleotides: TGTGCCAGCAGCTCCTCGAGGGGGAGGGGCAGGAACACTGAAGCTTTCTTT. Its translation: CASSSSRGRGRNTEAFF.